This T cell receptor (beta chain) was identified in a study of blood T cell repertoires in COVID-19. Repertoires were generated with immunoSEQ multiplex PCR, while TCRdb's copy carries only in-frame clones and drops some. The sample has approximately 170,000 clones; around 80% are singletons. This clone was counted a single time. Germline V gene lookup returns CDR1 SGHAT and CDR2 FQNNGV. This CDR3 is built from 15 residues. The V gene lost 0 bases and the J gene lost 12 bases, with 21 bases spanning the gap. The TCR originated in a woman of 80 years or more with acute or convalescent COVID-19. The chain has TRBV11-2 and TRBJ2-7; D may be TRBD2 (5 bases). Sequenced: peripheral blood. Here the CDR3 DNA reads TGTGCCAGCAGCTTAGAACCGGGGTCGGGCATTTCTTGGTACTTC. Translating it yields CASSLEPGSGISWYF.